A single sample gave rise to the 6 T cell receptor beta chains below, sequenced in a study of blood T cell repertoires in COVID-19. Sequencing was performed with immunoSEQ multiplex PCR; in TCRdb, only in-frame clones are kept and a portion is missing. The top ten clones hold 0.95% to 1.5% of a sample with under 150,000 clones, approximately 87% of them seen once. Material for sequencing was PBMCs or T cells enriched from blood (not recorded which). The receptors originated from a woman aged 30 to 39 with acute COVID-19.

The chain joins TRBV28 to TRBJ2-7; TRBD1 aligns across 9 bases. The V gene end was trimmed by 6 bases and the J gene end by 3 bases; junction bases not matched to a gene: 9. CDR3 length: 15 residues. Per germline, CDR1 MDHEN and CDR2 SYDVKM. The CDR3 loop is CASREQGATIYEQYF. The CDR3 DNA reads TGTGCCAGCAGAGAACAGGGGGCAACGATCTACGAGCAGTACTTC. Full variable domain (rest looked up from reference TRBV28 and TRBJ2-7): DVKVTQSSRYLVKRTGEKVFLECVQDMDHENMFWYRQDPGLGLRLIYFSYDVKMKEKGDIPEGYSVSREKKERFSLILESASTNQTSMYLCASREQGATIYEQYFGPGTRLTVT.

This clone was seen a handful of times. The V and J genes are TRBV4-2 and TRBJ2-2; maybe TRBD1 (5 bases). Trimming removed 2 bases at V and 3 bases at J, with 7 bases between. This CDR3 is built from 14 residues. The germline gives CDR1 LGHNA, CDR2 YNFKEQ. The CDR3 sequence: CASSQIRDTGELFF. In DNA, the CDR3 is TGTGCCAGCAGCCAAATCAGGGACACCGGGGAGCTGTTTTTT.

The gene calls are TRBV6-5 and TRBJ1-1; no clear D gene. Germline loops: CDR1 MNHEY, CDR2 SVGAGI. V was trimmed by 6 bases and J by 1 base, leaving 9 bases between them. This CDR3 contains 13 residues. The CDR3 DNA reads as TGTGCCAGCAGGGGCACACAGAACACTGAAGCTTTCTTT. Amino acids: CASRGTQNTEAFF.

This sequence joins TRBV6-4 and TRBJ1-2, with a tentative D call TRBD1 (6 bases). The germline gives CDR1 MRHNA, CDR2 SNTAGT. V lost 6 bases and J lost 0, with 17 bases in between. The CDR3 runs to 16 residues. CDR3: CASRDEDSLTNYGYTF. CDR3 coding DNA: TGTGCCAGCAGAGACGAGGACAGCCTTACTAACTATGGCTACACCTTC.

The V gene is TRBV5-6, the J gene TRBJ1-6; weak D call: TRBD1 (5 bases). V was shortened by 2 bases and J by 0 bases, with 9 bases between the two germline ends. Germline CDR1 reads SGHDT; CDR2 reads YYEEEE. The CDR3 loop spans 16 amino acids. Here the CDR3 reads CASSLIGGSYNSPLHF. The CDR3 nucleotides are TGTGCCAGCAGCTTAATCGGGGGCTCCTATAATTCACCCCTCCACTTT.

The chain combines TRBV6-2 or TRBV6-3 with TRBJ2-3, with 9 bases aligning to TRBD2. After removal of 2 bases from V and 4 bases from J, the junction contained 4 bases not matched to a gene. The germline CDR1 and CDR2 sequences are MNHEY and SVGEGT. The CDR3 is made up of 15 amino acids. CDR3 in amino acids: CASSYEAGGPDTQYF. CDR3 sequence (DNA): TGTGCCAGCAGTTACGAGGCGGGAGGGCCAGATACGCAGTATTTT.